The sequence of this T cell receptor beta chain was determined in a study of blood T cell repertoires in COVID-19. Study at large: T cells, B-cell-depleted T cells, or PBMCs provided the cDNA or gDNA that served as material.

TCRdb's table, derived via immunoSEQ multiplex PCR, lists solely in-frame clones and lacks some. Among fewer than 450,000 clones listed, roughly 87% were seen once. Everyone who took part was about 18 to 90 years old, and they came from about 25 US areas. For recovered donors of Cohort 3, there were two negative PCRs, clearance, or symptom resolution. In germline, CDR1 is LNHNV, CDR2 YYDKDF (reference sequence). The CDR3 length is 15 residues. The junction had 3 bases not matched to a gene; V was cut back by 0 bases and J by 4 bases. The receptor's source is a woman aged 30 to 39 who had recovered from COVID-19. This rearrangement joins TRBV15 to TRBJ2-3; 8 nucleotides line up with TRBD1. Material: PBMCs or T cells enriched from blood (not recorded which). The CDR3 region has the DNA TGTGCCACCAGCAGAGATGACAGGGGCCCAGATACGCAGTATTTT. Protein: CATSRDDRGPDTQYF.